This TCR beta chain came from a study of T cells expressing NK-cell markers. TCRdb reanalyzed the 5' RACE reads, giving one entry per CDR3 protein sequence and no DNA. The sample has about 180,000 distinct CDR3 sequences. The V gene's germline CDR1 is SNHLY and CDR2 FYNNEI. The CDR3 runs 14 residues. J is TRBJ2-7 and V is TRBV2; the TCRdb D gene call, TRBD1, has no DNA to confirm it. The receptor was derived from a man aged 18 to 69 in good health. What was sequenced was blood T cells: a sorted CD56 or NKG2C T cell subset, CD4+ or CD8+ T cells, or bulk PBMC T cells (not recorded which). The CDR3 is CASRGQGLKGEQYF. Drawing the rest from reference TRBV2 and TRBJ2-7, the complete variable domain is EPEVTQTPSHQVTQMGQEVILRCVPISNHLYFYWYRQILGQKVEFLVSFYNNEISEKSEIFDDQFSVERPDGSNFTLKIRSTKLEDSAMYFCASRGQGLKGEQYFGPGTRLTVT.